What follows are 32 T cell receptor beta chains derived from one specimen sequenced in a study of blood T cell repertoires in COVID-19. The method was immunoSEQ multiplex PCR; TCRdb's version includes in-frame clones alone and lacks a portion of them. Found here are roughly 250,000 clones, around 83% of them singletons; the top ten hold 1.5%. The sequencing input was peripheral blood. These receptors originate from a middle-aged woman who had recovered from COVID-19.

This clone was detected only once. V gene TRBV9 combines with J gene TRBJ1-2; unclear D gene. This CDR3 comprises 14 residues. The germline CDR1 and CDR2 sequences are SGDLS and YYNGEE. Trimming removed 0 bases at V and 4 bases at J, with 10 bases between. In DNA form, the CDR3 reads TGTGCCAGCAGCGTAGCTGCGGGAAGCTATGGCTACACCTTC. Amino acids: CASSVAAGSYGYTF.

CDR3 nucleotides: TGTGCCAGCAGCGATACAAAAACTAGCGCCGATACCTACGAGCAGTACTTC. It is translated as CASSDTKTSADTYEQYF. The chain joins TRBV2 to TRBJ2-7; 7 bases line up with TRBD2. Germline lookup yields CDR1 SNHLY and CDR2 FYNNEI. V shed 6 bases and J 2 bases; nucleotides not matched to a gene: 16. The CDR3 has 17 residues.

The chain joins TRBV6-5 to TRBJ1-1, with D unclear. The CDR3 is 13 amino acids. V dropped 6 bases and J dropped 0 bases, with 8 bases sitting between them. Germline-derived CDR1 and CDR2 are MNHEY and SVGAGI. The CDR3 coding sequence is TGTGCCAGCAGCCGCAACATGAACACTGAAGCTTTCTTT. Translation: CASSRNMNTEAFF.

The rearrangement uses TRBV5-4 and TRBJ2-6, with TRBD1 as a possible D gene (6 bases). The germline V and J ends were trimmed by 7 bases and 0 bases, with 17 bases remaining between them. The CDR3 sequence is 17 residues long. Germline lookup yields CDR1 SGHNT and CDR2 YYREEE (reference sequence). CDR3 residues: CASVDRSSLSGANVLTF. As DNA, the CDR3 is TGTGCCAGCGTCGACAGGTCAAGCCTCTCTGGGGCCAACGTCCTGACTTTC.

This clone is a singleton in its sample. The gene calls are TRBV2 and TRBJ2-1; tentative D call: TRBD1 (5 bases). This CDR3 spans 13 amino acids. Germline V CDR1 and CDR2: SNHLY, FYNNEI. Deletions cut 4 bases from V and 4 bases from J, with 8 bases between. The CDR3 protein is CASSGAGYNEQFF. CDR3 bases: TGTGCCAGCAGTGGGGCAGGGTACAATGAGCAGTTCTTC. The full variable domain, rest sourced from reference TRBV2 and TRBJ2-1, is EPEVTQTPSHQVTQMGQEVILRCVPISNHLYFYWYRQILGQKVEFLVSFYNNEISEKSEIFDDQFSVERPDGSNFTLKIRSTKLEDSAMYFCASSGAGYNEQFFGPGTRLTVL.

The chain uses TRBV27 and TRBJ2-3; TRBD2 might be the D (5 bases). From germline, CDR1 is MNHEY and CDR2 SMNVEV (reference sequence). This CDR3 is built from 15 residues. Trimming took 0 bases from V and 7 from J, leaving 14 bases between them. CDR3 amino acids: CASSLSRDPSNTQYF. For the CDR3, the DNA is TGTGCCAGCAGTTTATCGAGGGATCCTTCCAATACGCAGTATTTT.

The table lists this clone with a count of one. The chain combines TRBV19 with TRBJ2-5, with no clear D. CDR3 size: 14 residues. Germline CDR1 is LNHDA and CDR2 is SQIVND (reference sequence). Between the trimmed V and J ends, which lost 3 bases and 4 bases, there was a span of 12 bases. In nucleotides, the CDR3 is TGTGCCAGTAGTATGCCCGGGTCCGGAGAGACCCAGTACTTC. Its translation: CASSMPGSGETQYF.

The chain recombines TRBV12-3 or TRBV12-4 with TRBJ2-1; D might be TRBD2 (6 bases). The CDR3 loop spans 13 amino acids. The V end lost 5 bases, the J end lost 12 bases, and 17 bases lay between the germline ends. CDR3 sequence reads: CASSPRGGEGQFF. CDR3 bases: TGTGCCAGCAGTCCCCGGGGCGGGGAAGGGCAGTTCTTC.

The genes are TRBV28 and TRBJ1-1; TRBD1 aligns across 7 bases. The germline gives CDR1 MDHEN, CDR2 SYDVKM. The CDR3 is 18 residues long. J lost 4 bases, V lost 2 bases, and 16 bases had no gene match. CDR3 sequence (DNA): TGTGCCAGCAGTTTAGCAGGCGGAGGGGGCCGAGGCTCCACTGAAGCTTTCTTT. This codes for CASSLAGGGGRGSTEAFF.

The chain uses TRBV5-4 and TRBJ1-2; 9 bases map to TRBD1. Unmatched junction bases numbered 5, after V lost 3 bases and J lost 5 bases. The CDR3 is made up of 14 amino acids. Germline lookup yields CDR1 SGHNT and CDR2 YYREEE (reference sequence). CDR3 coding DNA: TGTGCCAGCAGCTGGGACAGGGAGATATATGGCTACACCTTC. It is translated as CASSWDREIYGYTF.

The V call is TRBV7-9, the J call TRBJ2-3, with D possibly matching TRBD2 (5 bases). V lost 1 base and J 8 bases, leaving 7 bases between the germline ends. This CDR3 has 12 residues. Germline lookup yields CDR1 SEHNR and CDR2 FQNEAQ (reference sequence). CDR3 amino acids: CASSLEEGTQYF. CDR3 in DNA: TGTGCCAGCAGCTTAGAAGAGGGTACGCAGTATTTT.

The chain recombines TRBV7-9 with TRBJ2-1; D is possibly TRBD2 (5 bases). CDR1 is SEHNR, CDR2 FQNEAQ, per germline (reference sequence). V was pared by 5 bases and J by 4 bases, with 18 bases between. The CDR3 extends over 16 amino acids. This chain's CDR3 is CASSRRTVGIYNEQFF. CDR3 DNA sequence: TGTGCCAGCAGCCGGAGGACGGTTGGGATATACAATGAGCAGTTCTTC.

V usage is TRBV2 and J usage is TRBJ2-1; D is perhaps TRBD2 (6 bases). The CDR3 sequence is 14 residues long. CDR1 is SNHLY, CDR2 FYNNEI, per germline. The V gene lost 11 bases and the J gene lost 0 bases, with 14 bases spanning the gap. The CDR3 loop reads CAGRTRSSYNEQFF. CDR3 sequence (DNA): TGTGCCGGGAGGACGAGGAGCTCCTACAATGAGCAGTTCTTC. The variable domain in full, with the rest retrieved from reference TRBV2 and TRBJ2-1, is EPEVTQTPSHQVTQMGQEVILRCVPISNHLYFYWYRQILGQKVEFLVSFYNNEISEKSEIFDDQFSVERPDGSNFTLKIRSTKLEDSAMYFCAGRTRSSYNEQFFGPGTRLTVL.

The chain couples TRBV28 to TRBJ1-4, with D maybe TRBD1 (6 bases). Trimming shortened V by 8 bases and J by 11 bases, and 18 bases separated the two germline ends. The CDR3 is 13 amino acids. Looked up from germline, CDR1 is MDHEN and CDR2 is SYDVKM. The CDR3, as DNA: TGTGCCAGCTTGAGACAGGCAGGACGGAAACTGTTTTTT. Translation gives CASLRQAGRKLFF. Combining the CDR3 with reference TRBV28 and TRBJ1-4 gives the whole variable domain DVKVTQSSRYLVKRTGEKVFLECVQDMDHENMFWYRQDPGLGLRLIYFSYDVKMKEKGDIPEGYSVSREKKERFSLILESASTNQTSMYLCASLRQAGRKLFFGSGTQLSVL.

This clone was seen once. CDR3 in DNA: TGTGCCAGCAGCAAACGGGACGAGTTACGGGGGGAGCAGTACTTC. Protein product: CASSKRDELRGEQYF. The J gene is TRBJ2-7, the V gene TRBV21-1; TRBD2 is the table's D call, not checked against the DNA. TRBV21-1 is described as a pseudogene. This CDR3 has 15 residues.

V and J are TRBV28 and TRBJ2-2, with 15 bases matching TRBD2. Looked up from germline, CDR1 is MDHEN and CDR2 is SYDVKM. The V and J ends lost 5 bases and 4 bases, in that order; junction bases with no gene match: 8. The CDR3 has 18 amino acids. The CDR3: CASSPRTSGGVSTGELFF. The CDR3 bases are TGTGCCAGCAGTCCTCGGACTAGCGGGGGGGTAAGCACCGGGGAGCTGTTTTTT.

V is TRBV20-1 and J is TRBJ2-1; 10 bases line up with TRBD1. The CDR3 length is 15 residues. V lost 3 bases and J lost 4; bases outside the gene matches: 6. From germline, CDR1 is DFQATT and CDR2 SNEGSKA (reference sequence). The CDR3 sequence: CSASLRTGGYNEQFF. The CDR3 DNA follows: TGCAGTGCTAGTTTGCGGACAGGGGGTTACAATGAGCAGTTCTTC.

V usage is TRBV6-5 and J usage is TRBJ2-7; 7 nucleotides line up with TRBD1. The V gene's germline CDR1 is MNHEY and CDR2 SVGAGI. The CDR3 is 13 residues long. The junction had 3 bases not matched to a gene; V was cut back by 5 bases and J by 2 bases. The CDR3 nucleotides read TGTGCCAGCAGTCTCGGGACAGCCTACGAGCAGTACTTC. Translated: CASSLGTAYEQYF.

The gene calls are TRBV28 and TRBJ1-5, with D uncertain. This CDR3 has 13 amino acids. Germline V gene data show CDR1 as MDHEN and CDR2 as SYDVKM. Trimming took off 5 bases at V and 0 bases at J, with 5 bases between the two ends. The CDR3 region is CASSQDSNQPQHF. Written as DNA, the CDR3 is TGTGCCAGCAGTCAGGATAGCAATCAGCCCCAGCATTTT.

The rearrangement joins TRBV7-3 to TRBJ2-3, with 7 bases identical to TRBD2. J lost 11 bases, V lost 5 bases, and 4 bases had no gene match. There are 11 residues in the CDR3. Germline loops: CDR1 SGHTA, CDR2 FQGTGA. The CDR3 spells CASSLGLVQYF. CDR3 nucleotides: TGTGCCAGCAGCCTCGGACTAGTGCAGTATTTT.

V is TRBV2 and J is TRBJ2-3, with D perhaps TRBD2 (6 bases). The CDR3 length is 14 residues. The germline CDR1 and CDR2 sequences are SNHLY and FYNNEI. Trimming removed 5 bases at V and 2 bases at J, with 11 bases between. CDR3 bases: TGTGCCAGCAGTAAGGGACTCCCCACAGATACGCAGTATTTT. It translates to CASSKGLPTDTQYF.

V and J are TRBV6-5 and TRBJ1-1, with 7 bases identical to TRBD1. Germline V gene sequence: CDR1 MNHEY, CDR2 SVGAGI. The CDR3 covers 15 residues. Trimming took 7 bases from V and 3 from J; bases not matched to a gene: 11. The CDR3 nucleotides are TGTGCCAGCATTAGACGACCGACAGGGCACACTGAAGCTTTCTTT. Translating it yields CASIRRPTGHTEAFF.

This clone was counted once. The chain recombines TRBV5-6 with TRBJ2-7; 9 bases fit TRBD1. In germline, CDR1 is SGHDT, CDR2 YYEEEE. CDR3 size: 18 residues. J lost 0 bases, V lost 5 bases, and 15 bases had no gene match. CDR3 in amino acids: CASSEVGWGDRVSYEQYF. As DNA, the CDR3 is TGTGCCAGCAGTGAAGTTGGGTGGGGGGACAGGGTCTCCTACGAGCAGTACTTC.

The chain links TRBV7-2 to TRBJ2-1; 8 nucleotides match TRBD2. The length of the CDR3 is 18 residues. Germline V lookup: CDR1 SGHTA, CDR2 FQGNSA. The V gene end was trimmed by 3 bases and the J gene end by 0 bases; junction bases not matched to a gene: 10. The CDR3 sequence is CASSFAGGLPSSYNEQFF. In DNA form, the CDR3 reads TGTGCCAGCAGCTTCGCGGGGGGACTGCCAAGCTCCTACAATGAGCAGTTCTTC.

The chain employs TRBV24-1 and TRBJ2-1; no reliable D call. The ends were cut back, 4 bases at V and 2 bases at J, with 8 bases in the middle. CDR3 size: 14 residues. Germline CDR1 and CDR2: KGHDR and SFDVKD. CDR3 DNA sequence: TGTGCCACCAGTGACCCGACAACCTACAATGAGCAGTTCTTC. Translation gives CATSDPTTYNEQFF.

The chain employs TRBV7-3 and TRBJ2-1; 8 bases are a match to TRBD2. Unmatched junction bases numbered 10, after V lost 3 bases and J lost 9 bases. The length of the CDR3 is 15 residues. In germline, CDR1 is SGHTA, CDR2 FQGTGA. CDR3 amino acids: CASSFLGGAFVEQFF. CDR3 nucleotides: TGTGCCAGCAGCTTCCTCGGGGGGGCCTTTGTTGAGCAGTTCTTC.

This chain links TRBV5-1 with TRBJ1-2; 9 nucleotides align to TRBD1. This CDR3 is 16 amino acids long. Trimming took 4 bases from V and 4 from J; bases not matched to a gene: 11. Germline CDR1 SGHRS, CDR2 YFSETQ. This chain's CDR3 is CASSNTGTGSIYGYTF. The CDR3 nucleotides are TGCGCCAGCAGCAATACCGGGACAGGGAGCATCTATGGCTACACCTTC.

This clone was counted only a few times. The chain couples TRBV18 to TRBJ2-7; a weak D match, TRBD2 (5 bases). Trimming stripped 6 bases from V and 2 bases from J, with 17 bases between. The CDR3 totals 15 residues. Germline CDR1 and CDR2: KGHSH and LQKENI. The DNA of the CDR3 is TGTGCCAGCTCGCAAGGGCCGAGCGGACCCTACGAGCAGTACTTC. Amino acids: CASSQGPSGPYEQYF.

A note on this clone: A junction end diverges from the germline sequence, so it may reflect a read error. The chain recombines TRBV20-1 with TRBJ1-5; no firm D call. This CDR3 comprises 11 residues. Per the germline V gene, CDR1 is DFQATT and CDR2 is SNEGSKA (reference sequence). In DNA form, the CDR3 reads TGCAGTGCTAGAGTGGGCCCCTCGTTGTATTTT. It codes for CSARVGPSLYF.

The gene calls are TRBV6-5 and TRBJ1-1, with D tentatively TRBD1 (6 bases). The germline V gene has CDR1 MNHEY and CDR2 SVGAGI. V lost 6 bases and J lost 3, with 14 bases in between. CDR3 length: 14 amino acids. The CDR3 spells CASSFTGSYTEAFF. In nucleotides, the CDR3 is TGTGCCAGCAGCTTTACAGGGTCCTACACTGAAGCTTTCTTT.

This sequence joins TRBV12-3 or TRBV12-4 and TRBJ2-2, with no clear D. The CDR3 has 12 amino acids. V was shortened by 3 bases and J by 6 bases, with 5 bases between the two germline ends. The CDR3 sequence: CASSFSPGELFF. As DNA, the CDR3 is TGTGCCAGCAGTTTTTCTCCCGGGGAGCTGTTTTTT.

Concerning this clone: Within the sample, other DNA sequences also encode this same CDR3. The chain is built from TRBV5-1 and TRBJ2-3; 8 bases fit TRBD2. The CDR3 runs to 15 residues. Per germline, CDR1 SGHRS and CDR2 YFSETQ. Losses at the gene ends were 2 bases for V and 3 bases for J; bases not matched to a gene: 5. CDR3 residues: CASSLIAGGTDTQYF. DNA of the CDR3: TGCGCCAGCAGCTTAATTGCGGGGGGAACAGATACGCAGTATTTT.